This paragraph reports one T cell receptor (beta chain). Its antigen is currently unknown. The CDR3 loop spans 17 amino acids. The germline CDR1 and CDR2 sequences are MNHNS and SASEGT. This specimen belongs to a study of CXCR3-negative and CXCR3-positive naive CD8 T cells. Study details: Across all libraries, TRB reads numbered about 135 million, with about 1.5 +/- 0.3 million in each library.

TRB cDNA libraries were made by UMI-labeled 5' RACE. No DNA is given; TCRdb re-called the 5' RACE reads and lists each CDR3 protein once. The sample yields some 130,000 distinct CDR3 sequences, of which the top ten take up 0.4% to 0.5%. General observations from the study: The study found more hydrophobic TRB CDR3s in CXCR3-positive naive cells than in CXCR3-negative naive cells. For the naive subsets, surface CD5 was similar, and TCR strength was inferred from TRB CDR3 properties. Similar TRBV-TRBJ gene usage was seen in naive CXCR3-negative and CXCR3-positive cells, but not in memory cells.

The sequence derives from a human donor in good health. Some clones in this sample may be carry-over from other donors' samples. The source material was naive CXCR3+ CD8+ T cells from blood. The subset denotes: CD45RO-CCR7+CD27+CD95- naive CD8+ T cells expressing CXCR3 (TNR3+). The J gene is TRBJ2-7, the V gene TRBV6-1; with no DNA, the TCRdb D assignment of TRBD1 cannot be verified. CDR3 sequence reads: CASSEALPGTGSYEQYF.